This T cell receptor (beta chain) was observed in a study of shared clonotypes between healthy human individuals. Findings and caveats of the study: Estimated richness was generally greater in naive than memory subsets.

Assay used: immunoSEQ multiplex PCR; TCRdb lists only in-frame clones, some missing. The data show roughly 2,000,000 clones, with approximately 95% seen just once and roughly 1.2% held by the top ten. J was trimmed by 4 bases and V by 2 bases; bases with no gene match: 3. Germline CDR1 is MNHEY and CDR2 is SMNVEV (reference sequence). The CDR3 loop spans 15 amino acids. Selected positively for CCR7 and CD45RO-negative, naive CD8 cells excluded terminally differentiated effector memory CD45RA+ cells. About this clone itself: No antigen is known for it. Within the sample, other DNA sequences also encode this same CDR3.

The genes are TRBV27 and TRBJ1-3, with TRBD1 identical over 9 bases. The sequencing sample was made of naive CD8+ T cells sorted from blood. This clonotype was sampled from a man younger than 35 in good health. For the CDR3, the DNA is TGTGCCAGCAGTTTAGGGACAGGGTCCGGAAACACCATATATTTT. Its protein product is CASSLGTGSGNTIYF.